The 29 T cell receptor beta chains presented below share a single source sample, sequenced in a study of breast tumors, draining lymph nodes, adjacent tissues. The lymph nodes were axillary draining lymph nodes from breast cancer patients. TCRdb analysed the multiplex PCR reads with MiXCR anew, one entry per CDR3 protein. In the table there are over 100,000 distinct CDR3 sequences, 20% to 25% of which are singletons. Sequencing used axillary lymph node tissue. The receptors stem from a female donor with breast cancer. Some clones in this sample may be carry-over from other donors' samples.

This clonotype has at least ten counts. The CDR3 sequence is CASSDWGLASTDTQYF. The CDR3 DNA follows: TGCGCCAGCAGTGATTGGGGTCTAGCGTCCACAGATACGCAGTATTTT. V is TRBV10-1 and J is TRBJ2-3, with D perhaps TRBD2 (6 bases). The germline V gene has CDR1 WNHNN and CDR2 SYGVQD (reference sequence). The CDR3 sequence is 16 residues long. The V end was cut by 3 bases, the J end by 2 bases, with 15 bases between.

This clonotype was seen ten or more times. J is TRBJ2-3 and V is TRBV6-6; 10 bases agree with TRBD2. The junction had 12 bases not matched to a gene; V was cut back by 0 bases and J by 0 bases. The CDR3 contains 20 residues. Germline CDR1 MNHNY, CDR2 SVGAGI (reference sequence). The CDR3 DNA reads as TGTGCCAGCAGTTACTCGTCTAGCGGGAGAGGGGGGTTAAGCACAGATACGCAGTATTTT. Its translation is CASSYSSSGRGGLSTDTQYF.

As for this clonotype: With a much larger clone just one base away, this may be a read error. The chain recombines TRBV7-2 with TRBJ2-2; D may be TRBD1 (6 bases). The CDR3 extends over 16 amino acids. Germline V gene data show CDR1 as SGHTA and CDR2 as FQGNSA. The DNA of the CDR3 is TGTGCCAGCAGCTTAAGGGGGTCTGCGAGGTCCGGGGAGCTGCTTTTT. Translated: CASSLRGSARSGELLF.

This clonotype was detected a few times. This chain uses TRBV5-1 with TRBJ2-5; TRBD1 agrees at 8 bases. With 0 bases clipped from V and 7 bases from J, the junction kept 5 bases outside the gene matches. This CDR3 spans 14 amino acids. Looked up from germline, CDR1 is SGHRS and CDR2 is YFSETQ. Written as DNA, the CDR3 is TGCGCCAGCAGCTTGGACAGGGGGATGGCGACCCAGTACTTC. This codes for CASSLDRGMATQYF.

The rearrangement joins TRBV27 to TRBJ2-7; D is perhaps TRBD1 (6 bases). The CDR3 has 20 amino acids. V gave up 5 bases and J gave up 2 bases, with 31 bases separating them. Germline V gene data show CDR1 as MNHEY and CDR2 as SMNVEV (reference sequence). CDR3 protein: CASSLLWPQAGTLGTYEQYF. CDR3 nucleotides: TGTGCCAGCAGTCTGCTGTGGCCCCAAGCCGGGACACTTGGAACCTACGAGCAGTACTTC.

A few counts support this clonotype. One base away lies a much larger clone, so this may be a sequencing read error. The chain has TRBV7-8 and TRBJ1-4; 7 bases align to TRBD1. Per germline, CDR1 SGHVS and CDR2 FQNEAQ. Trimming took 3 bases from V and 12 from J; bases not matched to a gene: 13. The CDR3 runs to 15 residues. The CDR3: CASSLMGTERGELFF. CDR3 in DNA: TGTGCCAGCAGCTTGATGGGGACAGAGAGGGGAGAACTGTTTTTT. Full variable domain (remainder filled in from reference TRBV7-8 and TRBJ1-4): GAGVSQSPRYKVAKRGQDVALRCDPISGHVSLFWYQQALGQGPEFLTYFQNEAQLDKSGLPSDRFFAERPEGSVSTLKIQRTQQEDSAVYLCASSLMGTERGELFFGSGTQLSVL.

In its sample, this clonotype was seen many times. The chain recombines TRBV2 with TRBJ2-1, with a weak D call TRBD1 (6 bases). This CDR3 spans 13 amino acids. The ends were cut back, 4 bases at V and 4 bases at J, with 8 bases in the middle. Germline assignment: CDR1 SNHLY and CDR2 FYNNEI. DNA for the CDR3: TGTGCCAGCAGTGGCAGGGGATACAATGAGCAGTTCTTC. Residues: CASSGRGYNEQFF.

Regarding this clonotype: A much bigger clone sits one base away, suggesting this may be a read error. No conserved phenylalanine or tryptophan is present at the end of the CDR3, so a read error is the likely explanation. The chain joins TRBV20-1 to TRBJ2-7; D not certain. Germline V CDR1 and CDR2: DFQATT, SNEGSKA (reference sequence). The ends were cut back, 6 bases at V and 7 bases at J, with 13 bases in the middle. There are 11 residues in the CDR3. This CDR3 reads CSAGRTTEQYL. The CDR3 nucleotides read TGCAGTGCCGGCCGGACCACTGAGCAGTACCTC.

Regarding this clonotype: This may be a read error, as it is one base from a much larger clone. This chain's CDR3 is CAWAPRAASGNTIYF. The CDR3 nucleotides read TGTGCCTGGGCCCCAAGGGCCGCCTCTGGAAACACCATATATTTT. The rearrangement links TRBV30 to TRBJ1-3; no firm D call. There are 15 residues in the CDR3. V was shortened by 5 bases and J by 0 bases, with 14 bases between the two germline ends. CDR1 is GTSNPN, CDR2 SVGIG, per germline (reference sequence). The full variable domain, completed using reference TRBV30 and TRBJ1-3, is SQTIHQWPATLVQPVGSPLSLECTVEGTSNPNLYWYRQAAGRGLQLLFYSVGIGQISSEVPQNLSASRPQDRQFILSSKKLLLSDSGFYLCAWAPRAASGNTIYFGEGSWLTVV.

J is TRBJ2-5 and V is TRBV30; D is uncertain. Germline V lookup: CDR1 GTSNPN, CDR2 SVGIG (reference sequence). V lost 8 bases to trimming and J lost 1 base, with 14 bases between them. The CDR3 extends over 13 amino acids. In DNA form, the CDR3 reads TGTGCCCAAGAAGGGCGTACCCAAGAGACCCAGTACTTC. Translated: CAQEGRTQETQYF.

In its sample, this clonotype was seen once. This may arise from a read error, as a much more abundant clone is one base away. The chain employs TRBV6-1 and TRBJ2-7, with TRBD2 identical over 8 bases. CDR3 length equals 14 residues. The germline CDR1 and CDR2 sequences are MNHNS and SASEGT. CDR3 residues: CASSISGTSYGQYF. The CDR3 DNA follows: TGTGCCAGCTCTATTAGCGGGACCTCCTACGGGCAGTACTTC.

The table lists this clonotype with many counts. This rearrangement joins TRBV12-5 to TRBJ2-3; possibly TRBD2 for D (5 bases). Germline CDR1 reads LGHNT; CDR2 reads FRNRAP. The V and J ends lost 1 base and 2 bases respectively, with 10 bases between them. The CDR3 runs to 15 residues. The CDR3 DNA reads as TGTGCTAGTGGTTTGGGGCTAGCCAACACAGATACGCAGTATTTT. Translation: CASGLGLANTDTQYF.

In regard to this clonotype: The junction departs from germline at one end; a sequencing error may be responsible. The V and J genes are TRBV30 and TRBJ1-2; D is unclear. The CDR3 has 16 amino acids. The germline V gene has CDR1 GTSNPN and CDR2 SVGIG (reference sequence). CDR3 nucleotide sequence: TGTGCCTGGAGGCTCCCTGCAAGGATGACTAACTATGGCTACCCCTTC. It translates to CAWRLPARMTNYGYPF.

The table lists this clonotype with many counts. The chain uses TRBV12-3 or TRBV12-4 and TRBJ2-5, with D possibly matching TRBD1 (6 bases). The CDR3 consists of 13 residues. V lost 1 base, J lost 9 bases, and 12 bases lay in between. CDR3 amino acids: CASSLVGSGAQYF. CDR3 DNA: TGTGCCAGCAGTTTAGTAGGGTCAGGGGCCCAGTACTTC.

This clonotype was recorded many times. The chain uses TRBV6-5 and TRBJ1-2; no firm D call. Germline V gives CDR1 MNHEY, CDR2 SVGAGI. Trimming removed 6 bases from V and 3 bases from J, with 11 bases in between. This CDR3 spans 13 amino acids. The CDR3, as DNA: TGTGCCAGCAGCCCAGACGAACACTATGGCTACACCTTC. Translation: CASSPDEHYGYTF.

J is TRBJ1-5 and V is TRBV28; D not resolved. Trimming removed 6 bases from V and 0 bases from J, with 3 bases in between. The CDR3 loop spans 12 amino acids. Per the germline V gene, CDR1 is MDHEN and CDR2 is SYDVKM. The CDR3 DNA follows: TGTGCCAGCAGGGATAGCAATCAGCCCCAGCATTTT. Translation gives CASRDSNQPQHF. The whole variable domain, filled in from reference TRBV28 and TRBJ1-5, reads DVKVTQSSRYLVKRTGEKVFLECVQDMDHENMFWYRQDPGLGLRLIYFSYDVKMKEKGDIPEGYSVSREKKERFSLILESASTNQTSMYLCASRDSNQPQHFGDGTRLSIL.

Comments on this clonotype: A much larger clone sits a single nucleotide away, making a read error possible. The V and J genes are TRBV6-1 and TRBJ1-2; the D is unclear. Germline CDR1 is MNHNS and CDR2 is SASEGT. The CDR3 runs to 16 residues. Trimming removed 3 bases from V and 8 bases from J, with 22 bases in between. The CDR3 sequence is CASSDGLGGSTGGYTF. The CDR3 DNA reads TGTGCCAGCAGTGATGGGCTAGGCGGGTCCACGGGAGGCTACACCTTC.

Comment on this clonotype: A much larger clone is a single base away; this may be a read error. The chain has TRBV11-2 and TRBJ2-1; 8 positions match TRBD1. The germline gives CDR1 SGHAT, CDR2 FQNNGV. This CDR3 has 16 residues. The chain's CDR3 is CAGSLGAGGLYNEQFF. For the CDR3, the DNA is TGTGCCGGCAGCTTAGGGGCAGGGGGCCTCTACAATGAGCAGTTCTTC.

Comment on this clonotype: A read error may be the cause here, since a much bigger clone is one base away. The gene calls are TRBV28 and TRBJ2-5; TRBD2 might be the D (6 bases). This CDR3 contains 15 residues. V dropped 5 bases and J dropped 3 bases, with 16 bases sitting between them. Germline lookup yields CDR1 MDHEN and CDR2 SYDVKM. CDR3 in amino acids: CASSLRERGEETQYF. As DNA, the CDR3 is TGTGCCAGCAGTCTCCGGGAGAGGGGCGAAGAGACCCAGTACTTC.

This chain joins TRBV27 and TRBJ2-1; 8 bases map to TRBD2. V was clipped by 0 bases and J by 9 bases; unmatched bases: 10. This CDR3 region has 16 residues. CDR1 is MNHEY and CDR2 is SMNVEV in the germline V gene (reference sequence). The CDR3: CASSLSGGTRGGEQFF. DNA of the CDR3: TGTGCCAGCAGTTTATCAGGGGGGACTAGGGGGGGTGAGCAGTTCTTC.

A few counts support this clonotype. The chain joins TRBV28 to TRBJ1-2; D not certain. V lost 6 bases, J lost 2 bases, and 7 bases lay in between. CDR1 is MDHEN, CDR2 SYDVKM, per germline. The CDR3 has 12 amino acids. As DNA, the CDR3 is TGTGCCAGCAGCCCGAGGAACTATGGCTACACCTTC. This codes for CASSPRNYGYTF.

The rearrangement uses TRBV3-2 and TRBJ2-7; TRBD2 was called by the table and not checked on the DNA. TRBV3-2 is shown as a pseudogene. The CDR3 covers 17 residues. The CDR3 spells CASSQDRTGRAPYEQYF. CDR3 nucleotides: TGTGCCAGCAGCCAAGATCGTACCGGGAGGGCGCCCTACGAGCAGTACTTC.

This clonotype was detected many times. V and J are TRBV7-9 and TRBJ2-7, with no clear D. The CDR3 runs 15 residues. Trimming removed 5 bases from V and 1 base from J, with 15 bases in between. Germline CDR1 SEHNR, CDR2 FQNEAQ (reference sequence). The CDR3 DNA sequence: TGTGCCAGCAGCACCATCGGGCTGGGGTCCTACGAGCAGTACTTC. It codes for CASSTIGLGSYEQYF.

This clonotype was recorded many times. V is TRBV30 and J is TRBJ2-1, with D unresolved. V gave up 4 bases and J gave up 4 bases, with 8 bases separating them. Germline CDR1 GTSNPN, CDR2 SVGIG (reference sequence). The CDR3 has 12 amino acids. The CDR3 here is CAWNTLYNEQFF. CDR3 sequence (DNA): TGTGCCTGGAATACCCTTTACAATGAGCAGTTCTTC.

This chain joins TRBV29-1 and TRBJ1-1; 9 nucleotides align to TRBD1. V gave up 8 bases and J gave up 1 base; unmatched junction bases: 5. The germline gives CDR1 SQVTM, CDR2 ANQGSEA. This CDR3 is 13 amino acids long. As DNA, the CDR3 is TGCAGCACATGGGACAGGGAGAACACTGAAGCTTTCTTT. Protein: CSTWDRENTEAFF.

This clonotype has a count of ten or more. The rearrangement uses TRBV6-1 and TRBJ1-2; D ambiguous. V was trimmed by 5 bases and J by 7 bases, leaving 14 bases between them. CDR1 is MNHNS and CDR2 is SASEGT in the germline V gene. CDR3 length: 13 amino acids. The CDR3 DNA reads as TGTGCCAGCAGTTACGGGTTGAGGACTGGCTACACCTTC. Translated: CASSYGLRTGYTF.

This clonotype occurred many times. This chain uses TRBV7-2 with TRBJ2-3; TRBD2 aligns across 11 bases. V shed 3 bases, J shed 4 bases, and the junction held 6 bases outside the gene matches. The CDR3 has 16 amino acids. Per the germline V gene, CDR1 is SGHTA and CDR2 is FQGNSA. CDR3 sequence reads: CASSFGGSGRADTQYF. The DNA for the CDR3 is TGTGCCAGCAGCTTCGGGGGTAGCGGGAGGGCAGATACGCAGTATTTT.

Points on this clonotype: A much bigger clone sits one base away, suggesting this may be a read error. This chain uses TRBV6-1 with TRBJ2-3, with a possible D match to TRBD2 (6 bases). With 9 bases removed from V and 0 bases from J, the gap between germline ends came to 16 bases. CDR3 length: 15 residues. The germline V gene encodes CDR1 MNHNS and CDR2 SASEGT. Here the CDR3 DNA reads TGTGCCAGTGCCACCTCCGGGACTAGCACAGATACGCAGTATTTT. It yields the protein CASATSGTSTDTQYF.

The gene calls are TRBV12-2 and TRBJ2-2. TRBV12-2 constitutes a pseudogene. CDR3 size: 14 residues. This CDR3 reads CASRLSPYTGELFF. CDR3 coding DNA: TGTGCAAGTCGCTTAAGTCCGTACACCGGGGAGCTGTTTTTT.